This entry is about one T cell receptor (beta chain). The junction departs from germline at one end; a sequencing error may be responsible. This CDR3 has 14 residues. The germline V gene encodes CDR1 GTSNPN and CDR2 SVGIG (reference sequence). This entry comes from a study of regulatory T cells in long-lasting Graves disease. Time point: newly diagnosed GD, antithyroid drugs for less than 3 months. The authors made the TCR library using RNA they extracted from PBMCs. Construction of TCR beta libraries relied on iRepertoire HTBI primers and on Arm-PCR targeting CDR3 regions. One entry per CDR3 protein results from TCRdb running MiXCR on the multiplex PCR reads. Among about 620,000 distinct CDR3 sequences listed, 16% were seen once. This sample was shared with a second study, whose subject was T cells in Graves' hyperthyroidism and ophthalmopathy. That study reports: A 13 V-J model separated ophthalmopathy from stable hyperthyroidism.

The sequence came from a woman aged 30 to 39 with Graves disease. This chain joins TRBV30 and TRBJ1-1; D unclear. Sequencing used peripheral blood mononuclear cells (PBMCs), obtained at new diagnosis, from a patient treated with antithyroid drugs. CDR3 bases: TGTGCCCGGAGTGTACGGGTCGTGAACACTGAAGCTTTCTTT. Encoded protein: CARSVRVVNTEAFF.